This T cell receptor (beta chain) derives from a study of blood T cells in healthy people across ages. A sample-barcoded 5' primer and a J-beta primer mix were used in a second PCR of about 7 to 12 cycles. TCRdb redid the calling of the 5' RACE reads with MiXCR, one entry per CDR3 protein. This table holds about 970,000 distinct CDR3 sequences, roughly 50% found once. Every sample yielded at least 6.5 million isolated PBMCs. This TCR came from a woman aged 55-69 years in good health. The sequenced sample was blood.

The CDR3 reads CASSYPYRRQNYGYTF. The CDR3 coding sequence is TGTGCCAGCAGTTACCCTTACAGGAGGCAGAACTATGGCTACACCTTC. The chain has TRBV6-2 or TRBV6-3 and TRBJ1-2; D possibly corresponds to TRBD1 (5 bases). The CDR3 extends over 16 amino acids. V lost 2 bases, J lost 2 bases, and 15 bases lay in between. The germline CDR1 and CDR2 sequences are MNHEY and SVGEGT.